The sequence of this T cell receptor (beta chain) was determined in a study of pediatric ulcerative colitis. Looking at the study overall: Six to eight patients showed pancolitis and two showed left-sided colitis. Study outcomes and limitations: A couple of rectal CDR3 clonotypes occurred in all ulcerative colitis patients. Acute severe colitis showed lower rectal diversity from clonal expansions. Blood samples from a couple of patients yielded substantially fewer templates and were excluded from blood-rectal overlap analysis.

Generated by immunoSEQ multiplex PCR, the TCRdb table keeps only in-frame clones and is missing some. The table records 30,000 to 45,000 clones, approximately 87% of them present only once. Regarding this clone: The target antigen is unknown.

Germline assignment: CDR1 LNHDA and CDR2 SQIVND (reference sequence). This CDR3 spans 16 amino acids. Trimming left V 1 base short and J 4 bases short, with 14 bases between. This chain links TRBV19 with TRBJ1-5; perhaps TRBD1 as D (5 bases). The sequence was collected from a girl between 5 and 17 years old with moderate ulcerative colitis. Sequenced: blood. The CDR3 reads CASSIVFLRGNQPQHF. The CDR3 DNA sequence: TGTGCCAGTAGTATAGTTTTTTTGAGGGGAAATCAGCCCCAGCATTTT. Filled out from reference TRBV19 and TRBJ1-5, the complete variable domain reads DGGITQSPKYLFRKEGQNVTLSCEQNLNHDAMYWYRQDPGQGLRLIYYSQIVNDFQKGDIAEGYSVSREKKESFPLTVTSAQKNPTAFYLCASSIVFLRGNQPQHFGDGTRLSIL.